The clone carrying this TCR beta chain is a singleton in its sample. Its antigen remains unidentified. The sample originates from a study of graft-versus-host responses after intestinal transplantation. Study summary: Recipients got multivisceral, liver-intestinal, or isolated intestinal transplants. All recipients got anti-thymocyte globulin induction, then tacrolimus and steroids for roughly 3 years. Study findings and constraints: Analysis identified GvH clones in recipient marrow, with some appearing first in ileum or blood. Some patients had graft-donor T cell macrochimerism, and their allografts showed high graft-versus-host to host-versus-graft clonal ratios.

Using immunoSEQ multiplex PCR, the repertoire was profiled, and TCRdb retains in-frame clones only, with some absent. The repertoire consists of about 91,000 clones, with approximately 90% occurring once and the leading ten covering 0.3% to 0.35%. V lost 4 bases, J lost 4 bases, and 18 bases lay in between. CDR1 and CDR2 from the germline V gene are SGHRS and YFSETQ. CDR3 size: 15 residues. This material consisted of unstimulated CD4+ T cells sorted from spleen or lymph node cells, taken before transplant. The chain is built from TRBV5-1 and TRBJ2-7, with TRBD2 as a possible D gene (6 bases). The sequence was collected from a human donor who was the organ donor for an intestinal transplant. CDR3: CASSREPGETYEQYF. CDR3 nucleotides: TGCGCCAGCAGCCGCGAGCCGGGGGAGACTTACGAGCAGTACTTC.